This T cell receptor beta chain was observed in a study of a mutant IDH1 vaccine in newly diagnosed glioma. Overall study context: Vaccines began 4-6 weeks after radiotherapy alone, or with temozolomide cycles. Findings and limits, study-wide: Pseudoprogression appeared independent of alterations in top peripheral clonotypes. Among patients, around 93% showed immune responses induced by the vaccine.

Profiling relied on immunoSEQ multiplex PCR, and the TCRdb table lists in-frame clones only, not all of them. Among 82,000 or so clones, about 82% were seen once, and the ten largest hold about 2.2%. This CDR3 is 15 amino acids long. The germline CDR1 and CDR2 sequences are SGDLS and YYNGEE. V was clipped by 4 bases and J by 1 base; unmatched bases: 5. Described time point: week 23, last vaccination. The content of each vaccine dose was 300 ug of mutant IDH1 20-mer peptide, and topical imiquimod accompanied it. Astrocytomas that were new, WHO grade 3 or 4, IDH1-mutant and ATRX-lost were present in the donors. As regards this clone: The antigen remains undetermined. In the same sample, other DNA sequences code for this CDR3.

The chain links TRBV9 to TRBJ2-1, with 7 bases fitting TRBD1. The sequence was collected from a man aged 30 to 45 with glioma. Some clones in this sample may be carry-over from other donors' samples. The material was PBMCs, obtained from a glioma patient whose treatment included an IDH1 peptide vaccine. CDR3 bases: TGTGCCAGCAGCCCCCGGGACAGATCCTACAATGAGCAGTTCTTC. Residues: CASSPRDRSYNEQFF. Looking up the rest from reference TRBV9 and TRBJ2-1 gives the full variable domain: DSGVTQTPKHLITATGQRVTLRCSPRSGDLSVYWYQQSLDQGLQFLIQYYNGEERAKGNILERFSAQQFPDLHSELNLSSLELGDSALYFCASSPRDRSYNEQFFGPGTRLTVL.